This TCR beta chain was retrieved from a study of cytomegalovirus exposure and HLA in healthy donors. Both 60 Vbeta primers and 13 Jbeta primers went into the PCR. The method was immunoSEQ multiplex PCR; TCRdb's version includes in-frame clones alone and lacks a portion of them. The sample consists of roughly 100,000 clones, 12% of them appearing once. As regards this clone: The target antigen is unknown.

V was pared by 2 bases and J by 5 bases, with 14 bases of the junction left unmatched. The CDR3 runs 18 residues. CDR1 is LNHNV, CDR2 YYDKDF, per germline (reference sequence). General study findings and limits: In a later analysis, common viral pathogens appeared linked to several of the most significant clusters.

Sequencing input: PBMCs. The TCR sequence derives from a man in his forties or fifties in good health and CMV-seropositive. The V and J genes are TRBV15 and TRBJ2-2; 7 positions agree with TRBD1. The CDR3 loop is CATSRTRGVAGGTGELFF. CDR3 nucleotides: TGTGCCACCAGCAGAACGAGAGGGGTGGCAGGGGGAACCGGGGAGCTGTTTTTT.